Following are 24 T cell receptor beta chains from one sample sequenced in a study of blood T cell repertoires in COVID-19. Data came from immunoSEQ multiplex PCR; TCRdb stores just in-frame clones and leaves some out. Of roughly 250,000 clones listed, 75% to 90% are singletons. Sequenced: peripheral blood. All receptors come from a young man with acute or convalescent COVID-19.

The V gene is TRBV14, the J gene TRBJ1-1, with D unresolved. Trimming cost V 8 bases and J 7 bases, with 11 bases left between them. There are 11 residues in the CDR3. Germline CDR1 and CDR2: SGHDN and FVKESK. CDR3 DNA sequence: TGTGCCAGCGGTCCACAGATTGAAGCTTTCTTT. Its protein is CASGPQIEAFF. Complete variable domain (other parts from reference TRBV14 and TRBJ1-1): EAGVTQFPSHSVIEKGQTVTLRCDPISGHDNLYWYRRVMGKEIKFLLHFVKESKQDESGMPNNRFLAERTGGTYSTLKVQPAELEDSGVYFCASGPQIEAFFGQGTRLTVV.

This rearrangement joins TRBV28 to TRBJ2-7, with 10 bases identical to TRBD1. In germline, CDR1 is MDHEN, CDR2 SYDVKM. The V segment lost 5 bases and the J segment 3 bases; nucleotides outside the gene matches: 10. This CDR3 spans 16 amino acids. The CDR3: CASSASLGTGDYEQYF. Here the CDR3 DNA reads TGTGCCAGCAGTGCCTCTTTGGGGACAGGGGACTACGAGCAGTACTTC.

The CDR3 DNA sequence: TGTGCCAGCAGTCTAGGACAGGGCTTTCAGCCCCAGCATTTT. Translated, it gives CASSLGQGFQPQHF. The chain couples TRBV6-7 to TRBJ1-5; the match to TRBD1 covers 8 bases. TRBV6-7 is labeled an ORF, and its function is uncertain. The V segment lost 5 bases and the J segment 6 bases; nucleotides outside the gene matches: 6. The CDR3 contains 14 residues.

This rearrangement joins TRBV19 to TRBJ2-4; 7 positions agree with TRBD1. Germline values: CDR1 LNHDA, CDR2 SQIVND (reference sequence). V gave up 7 bases and J gave up 3 bases; unmatched junction bases: 6. This CDR3 spans 14 amino acids. CDR3 protein: CASKDRVVKNIQYF. The CDR3 DNA follows: TGTGCCAGTAAAGACAGGGTGGTCAAAAACATTCAGTACTTC.

The genes are TRBV27 and TRBJ2-7, with D tentatively TRBD2 (5 bases). The CDR3 runs to 22 residues. V gave up 6 bases and J gave up 7 bases, with 43 bases separating them. Germline CDR1 and CDR2: MNHEY and SMNVEV (reference sequence). The CDR3 sequence is CASSTVGFGESVMALRIGEQYF. The DNA for the CDR3 is TGTGCCAGCAGCACAGTGGGTTTTGGGGAGTCAGTTATGGCCCTCCGGATTGGAGAGCAGTACTTC.

The genes are TRBV28 and TRBJ2-7; 12 bases line up with TRBD1. Germline V gene data show CDR1 as MDHEN and CDR2 as SYDVKM. V shed 10 bases, J shed 5 bases, and the junction held 9 bases outside the gene matches. The CDR3 spans 14 residues. The CDR3 DNA sequence: TGTGCCATCAATCGGGGACAGGGGGCGGACGAGCAGTACTTC. It is translated as CAINRGQGADEQYF.

The chain uses TRBV29-1 and TRBJ1-1; D remains ambiguous. CDR1 and CDR2 (germline): SQVTM, ANQGSEA. Trimming stripped 7 bases from V and 1 base from J, with 16 bases between. The length of the CDR3 is 14 residues. The CDR3 is CSALLFGGNTEAFF. The CDR3 nucleotides read TGCAGCGCCTTACTTTTCGGAGGGAACACTGAAGCTTTCTTT.

J is TRBJ1-2 and V is TRBV28; 9 bases are a match to TRBD1. The germline V gene encodes CDR1 MDHEN and CDR2 SYDVKM. With 5 bases clipped from V and 7 bases from J, the junction kept 8 bases outside the gene matches. CDR3 length: 14 amino acids. DNA for the CDR3: TGTGCCAGCAGTCTGACAGGGGGTGGAAGTGGCTACACCTTC. This gives the protein CASSLTGGGSGYTF.

This chain uses TRBV3-1 (or the pseudogene TRBV3-2) with TRBJ1-6; TRBD1 matches at 9 bases. CDR1 is LGHDT, CDR2 YNNKEL, per germline (reference sequence). The length of the CDR3 is 15 residues. V shed 2 bases, J shed 10 bases, and the junction held 6 bases outside the gene matches. This chain's CDR3 is CASSQLRTGDSPLHF. The CDR3 region has the DNA TGTGCCAGCAGCCAACTGAGGACAGGGGACTCACCCCTCCACTTT.

J is TRBJ1-2 and V is TRBV5-8, with TRBD1 as a possible D gene (5 bases). The CDR3 has 12 amino acids. Trimming removed 0 bases from V and 7 bases from J, with 7 bases in between. CDR1 is SGHTS and CDR2 is YDEGEE in the germline V gene. The CDR3 spells CASSLATVGYTF. CDR3 in DNA: TGTGCCAGCAGCTTGGCGACAGTTGGCTACACCTTC. Supplemented by reference TRBV5-8 and TRBJ1-2, the full variable domain reads EAGVTQSPTHLIKTRGQQATLRCSPISGHTSVYWYQQALGLGLQFLLWYDEGEERNRGNFPPRFSGRQFPNYSSELNVNALELEDSALYLCASSLATVGYTFGSGTRLTVV.

J is TRBJ2-5 and V is TRBV9, with D perhaps TRBD1 (6 bases). Germline CDR1 reads SGDLS; CDR2 reads YYNGEE. CDR3 size: 17 residues. V dropped 0 bases and J dropped 5 bases, with 20 bases sitting between them. In DNA, the CDR3 is TGTGCCAGCAGCGTAGGTTTCGCCCAGGGGTGGGGGGAGACCCAGTACTTC. Protein product: CASSVGFAQGWGETQYF.

The sample holds one count of this clone. This chain links TRBV28 with TRBJ2-5; D is ambiguous. Germline V CDR1 and CDR2: MDHEN, SYDVKM. The CDR3 spans 11 residues. Trimming took off 4 bases at V and 5 bases at J, with 5 bases between the two ends. The CDR3 sequence: CASSWAETQYF. The DNA for the CDR3 is TGTGCCAGCAGTTGGGCGGAGACCCAGTACTTC.

The J gene is TRBJ1-1, the V gene TRBV20-1; no clear D. Germline loops: CDR1 DFQATT, CDR2 SNEGSKA (reference sequence). V gave up 3 bases and J gave up 5 bases, with 7 bases separating them. The CDR3 is 11 residues long. CDR3 in amino acids: CSASTSTEAFF. CDR3 coding DNA: TGCAGTGCTAGCACATCGACTGAAGCTTTCTTT.

V and J are TRBV19 and TRBJ2-7; weak D call: TRBD1 (6 bases). The germline V gene encodes CDR1 LNHDA and CDR2 SQIVND (reference sequence). This CDR3 spans 10 amino acids. Written as DNA, the CDR3 is TGTAGGGACAAGAGATACGAGCAGTACTTC. It specifies CRDKRYEQYF.

The rearrangement joins TRBV28 to TRBJ2-7; 7 nucleotides match TRBD1. This CDR3 is 14 amino acids long. CDR1 is MDHEN and CDR2 is SYDVKM in the germline V gene. V gave up 5 bases and J gave up 5 bases; unmatched junction bases: 9. CDR3 nucleotide sequence: TGTGCCAGCAGTCCCGGGACAGTTCGCCACGAGCAGTACTTC. Protein: CASSPGTVRHEQYF.

The rearrangement joins TRBV2 to TRBJ2-7; D gene unclear. The CDR3 covers 12 residues. Germline CDR1 reads SNHLY; CDR2 reads FYNNEI. Trimming shortened V by 6 bases and J by 1 base, and 7 bases separated the two germline ends. The DNA for the CDR3 is TGTGCCAGCAGCGCTACGTCCTACGAGCAGTACTTC. Amino acids: CASSATSYEQYF.

There are a few counts of this clone. This rearrangement joins TRBV19 to TRBJ1-1, with a possible D match to TRBD1 (5 bases). Germline V gene data show CDR1 as LNHDA and CDR2 as SQIVND (reference sequence). The V gene lost 5 bases and the J gene lost 6 bases, with 16 bases spanning the gap. CDR3 length: 14 residues. The DNA for the CDR3 is TGTGCCAGTAGTTGGGGGGAGGGGCGTTCTGAAGCTTTCTTT. It encodes CASSWGEGRSEAFF.

The chain has TRBV27 and TRBJ2-3; the match to TRBD2 covers 8 bases. After removal of 4 bases from V and 5 bases from J, the junction contained 5 bases not matched to a gene. Germline V gives CDR1 MNHEY, CDR2 SMNVEV (reference sequence). The CDR3 has 14 residues. The CDR3 DNA is TGTGCCAGCAGTTCCGGACTAGCAGTAGATACGCAGTATTTT. Protein: CASSSGLAVDTQYF.

V and J are TRBV6-2 or TRBV6-3 and TRBJ2-3; D gene unclear. CDR3 length: 12 amino acids. The germline V gene has CDR1 MNHEY and CDR2 SVGEGT. Trimming removed 6 bases at V and 6 bases at J, with 10 bases between. The CDR3 DNA sequence: TGTGCCAGCAGCCCGTCGGAGGATACGCAGTATTTT. It translates to CASSPSEDTQYF.

The V gene is TRBV9, the J gene TRBJ1-2; D call uncertain. The CDR3 totals 11 residues. V lost 3 bases and J 8 bases, leaving 8 bases between the germline ends. Germline V CDR1 and CDR2: SGDLS, YYNGEE. The CDR3: CASSGIRGYTF. CDR3 sequence (DNA): TGTGCCAGCAGCGGCATCCGGGGCTACACCTTC.

The CDR3 nucleotides read TGTGCCAGCAGCGGGGACATTACTGAAGCTTTCTTT. Protein product: CASSGDITEAFF. V usage is TRBV13 and J usage is TRBJ1-1; tentatively, D is TRBD1 (6 bases). Germline assignment: CDR1 PRHDT and CDR2 FYEKMQ (reference sequence). The CDR3 covers 12 residues. The ends were cut back, 5 bases at V and 5 bases at J, with 9 bases in the middle.

The rearrangement links TRBV7-9 to TRBJ2-2; D is unresolved. V gave up 5 bases and J gave up 3 bases, with 10 bases separating them. CDR1 is SEHNR and CDR2 is FQNEAQ in the germline V gene (reference sequence). The CDR3 sequence is 14 residues long. This chain's CDR3 is CASSPDTDTGELFF. The CDR3 bases are TGTGCCAGCAGCCCCGATACGGACACCGGGGAGCTGTTTTTT.

The genes are TRBV5-6 and TRBJ2-7; D might be TRBD2 (6 bases). The length of the CDR3 is 13 residues. Germline loops: CDR1 SGHDT, CDR2 YYEEEE. V lost 4 bases, J lost 6 bases, and 14 bases lay in between. CDR3 sequence reads: CASSTIPGVEQYF. For the CDR3, the DNA is TGTGCCAGCAGCACCATCCCGGGAGTCGAGCAGTACTTC.

The chain links TRBV28 to TRBJ1-2, with 7 positions matching TRBD1. V trimming: 6 bases; J trimming: 3 bases; junction bases outside the gene matches: 7. In germline, CDR1 is MDHEN, CDR2 SYDVKM. This CDR3 is 14 amino acids long. The CDR3: CASSRGTAYYGYTF. CDR3 DNA sequence: TGTGCCAGCAGCAGAGGGACAGCATACTATGGCTACACCTTC.